This TCR beta chain was recorded in a study of shared clonotypes between healthy human individuals (dated by TCRdb to 2020 to 2021). In terms of the full investigation: The cohort comprised a couple of women and a few men aged 18 to 49 years. For each donor, three plates each were used for CD4 naive and CD4 memory, two plates were used for CD8 naive, and one plate was used for CD8 memory. Libraries were prepared and TCR repertoires were sequenced by different laboratories using diverse techniques, in order to increase sequencing depth and limit assay-specific biases. Each donor's leukapheresis produced roughly between about 0.9 and 9.5 billion PBMCs. To estimate repertoire size and how much clonotypes are shared between individuals, the study performed deep sequencing of blood TCR repertoires from five healthy adults.

On this clone itself: The antigen it recognizes is unknown. Within one base of it there is no much larger clone, and no base qualities were kept.

What the authors observed across the whole study: Naive subsets generally had larger estimated clonotype richness than memory subsets did. The genetic and exposure-history diversity represented was limited by the small number of donors. Pairwise subsampling indicated that sequencing depth was expected to affect the degree of clonotype sharing among donors. Clonotypes shared by all four sorted-subset donors showed higher generation probabilities than non-shared clonotypes. When four donors were compared, the shared fraction of clonotypes was around 5% for naive CD4, more than 3% for naive CD8, more than 2% for memory CD4, and less than 0.45% for memory CD8. Rarefaction of sorted-subset datasets indicated incomplete sequencing despite the large sequencing depth. Only blood was sampled, and tissue TCR repertoires likely differ from those in blood.

Using the deep immunoSEQ assay, TCR CDR3 regions were amplified from genomic DNA by multiplex PCR. For each cell subset, the extracted genomic DNA was distributed evenly across all wells of several immunoSEQ 96-well plates, and each plate served as one replicate. For sorted subsets, approximately 200 ng of genomic DNA, equivalent to roughly 30,000 T cell genomes, went into each replicate PCR. Purified libraries were measured with a Qubit 3.0 fluorometer, size-checked on a Bioanalyzer 2100, and measured again with the KAPA Library Quantification kit. Each immunoSEQ 96-well plate was sequenced on its own single-read 150-cycle Illumina NextSeq 550 flow cell. In the source study's methods: Because the immunoSEQ output held only junctional sequences and lacked quality scores, the filtering could not match the filtering applied to full-length reads. Sequences were annotated with PyIR, a Python wrapper for IgBLAST v1.9, and V/J genes and CDR3 were assigned using IMGT germline references. Any read was removed if the V/J assignment was weak (E-value above 1e-6), the CDR3 was missing, or the read contained stop codons, out-of-frame junctions, or ambiguous translated residues. V3J clonotypes were defined by identical inferred V gene, J gene, and CDR3 amino acid sequence. To compute the percentage overlap between repertoires, the number of shared unique clonotypes was divided by the size of the smaller repertoire. Three approaches were used to assess repertoire richness: RTK rarefaction, the Chao1 estimator, and Recon v2.1 estimates of unobserved clonotypes. OLGA was used to compute generation probabilities for all TCRbeta clonotypes that the gDNA method yielded from a handful of donors. TCRdb holds this immuneACCESS table with in-frame rearrangements only. Some clones are missing; in checked studies, unresolved V genes explain under half, and the rest has no known cause. That table gives V, J and clone size, and the DNA gave D and trimming. Here the sample has some 690,000 clones; 90% occur a single time. The ten largest clones represent about a third of the sample.

The donors were healthy, HIV-negative adults with no recently reported acute infections or vaccinations. Only Caucasian adults living in Nashville, Tennessee, USA were represented among the donors. CD8 memory samples combined magnetically selected CD45RO+ cells with CCR7-negative CD45RA+ effector memory (TemRA) cells. Blood was obtained by leukapheresis, after which PBMCs were separated by Ficoll-Histopaque density gradient centrifugation and cryopreserved in liquid nitrogen vapor phase. Analytical flow cytometry was used to check the purity and quantity of every magnetically sorted T cell population. Genomic DNA was isolated from each sorted fraction and quantified by UV absorbance on a Nanodrop 2000c. The TCR sequence derives from a man younger than 30 in good health. Some clones in this sample may be carry-over from other donors' samples. The sequenced sample was memory CD8+ T cells from PBMCs. The cell subset or site label for this specimen denotes: CD45RO+ cells pooled with CCR7-negative TemRA cells.

The DNA reads as follows: TGTGCCACCAGCAGAGAGGGGCGGTCATACAATGAGCAGTTCTTC. Protein translation: CATSREGRSYNEQFF. The chain is encoded by TRBV15 joined to TRBJ2-1; the D gene is perhaps TRBD1, on 5 matching bases. According to the germline V gene (reference sequence), CDR1 reads LNHNV and CDR2 reads YYDKDF. V loses 0 bases of germline sequence and J loses 4 bases, and the interval between the two ends is 10 bases. Counted from cysteine to phenylalanine, this CDR3 has 15 amino acids. The kept DNA is CDR3 alone, 45 bases in frame from the first base. The variable domain in full, with residues beyond the CDR3 obtained from the reference TRBV15 and TRBJ2-1 genes, is DAMVIQNPRYQVTQFGKPVTLSCSQTLNHNVMYWYQQKSSQAPKLLFHYYDKDFNNEADTPDNFQSRRPNTSFCFLDIRSPGLGDTAMYLCATSREGRSYNEQFFGPGTRLTVL.